There are many counts of the clone carrying this T cell receptor beta chain. The antigen is undetermined. In the original analysis: Built for papillary thyroid cancer, a distant-metastasis classifier drew on CDR3 differences across clinicopathological groups. MiXCR reprocessed the PCR reads for TCRdb. TCRdb, not the authors, supplied the V and J calls. The repertoire holds over 25,000 clones, with 11% as singletons. Until they underwent thyroid surgery, no patient had received any treatment. This CDR3 region has 17 residues. The V gene end was trimmed by 0 bases and the J gene end by 5 bases; junction bases not matched to a gene: 13. From germline, CDR1 is MGHRA and CDR2 YSYEKL. This sample was included in a study of metastatic and nonmetastatic thyroid tumors. In the study overall: Repertoire comparison spanned blood and tumor or nodule tissue of malignant and benign thyroid patients.

General observations from the study: TCR beta diversity was reportedly significantly higher in malignant thyroid tumors than benign nodules, in blood and tumor.

The TCR was taken from a female donor with papillary thyroid cancer or a benign thyroid nodule (not recorded which). Some clones in this sample may be carry-over from other donors' samples. The sequenced material came from blood. The chain links TRBV4-1 to TRBJ2-7, with TRBD2 matching 7 bases. This CDR3 reads CASSQEAPGGGLDEQYF. In DNA form, the CDR3 reads TGCGCCAGCAGCCAAGAGGCCCCGGGAGGCGGTTTAGACGAGCAGTACTTC.